Below, 6 T cell receptor beta chains from the same sample are listed, as sequenced in a study of tissue T cells after allogeneic stem cell transplantation. Assay: immunoSEQ multiplex PCR; the TCRdb copy retains only in-frame clones and omits some. The sample consists of 1,000 to 1,500 clones, around 76% of them appearing once. Sequencing was performed on spleen tissue, taken at autopsy. The receptors come from a male patient at least 60 years old with steroid-refractory graft-versus-host disease after an allogeneic stem cell transplant. T cells may partly derive from the graft donor.

CDR3 sequence (DNA): TGTGCCAGCAGCTTAACAGGCTCCACATTCTCTGGAAACACCATATATTTT. This codes for CASSLTGSTFSGNTIYF. V gene TRBV7-6 combines with J gene TRBJ1-3; perhaps TRBD1 as D (5 bases). The CDR3 covers 17 residues. In germline, CDR1 is SGHVS, CDR2 FNYEAQ. Trimming took off 2 bases at V and 0 bases at J, with 14 bases between the two ends.

The genes are TRBV7-3 and TRBJ2-7, with D possibly matching TRBD2 (6 bases). Trimming shortened V by 5 bases and J by 5 bases, and 19 bases separated the two germline ends. CDR3 length equals 15 residues. CDR1 is SGHTA, CDR2 FQGTGA, per germline. The CDR3 loop is CASSPWGGRDHEQYF. CDR3 in DNA: TGTGCCAGCAGCCCTTGGGGAGGTCGGGATCACGAGCAGTACTTC.

V gene TRBV18 combines with J gene TRBJ2-3, with 9 bases fitting TRBD1. The trim removed 6 bases at V and 3 bases at J, leaving 4 bases unmatched. Germline V gene lookup returns CDR1 KGHSH and CDR2 LQKENI. CDR3 length: 14 amino acids. The chain's CDR3 is CASSGTGRTDTQYF. The CDR3 DNA reads as TGTGCCAGCTCCGGGACAGGGAGAACAGATACGCAGTATTTT.

The table lists this clone with a few counts. V gene TRBV2 combines with J gene TRBJ2-3, with D possibly being TRBD1 (5 bases). The V end lost 4 bases, the J end lost 2 bases, and 13 bases lay between the germline ends. Germline values: CDR1 SNHLY, CDR2 FYNNEI. This CDR3 region has 15 residues. CDR3 loop: CASSGGTASTDTQYF. The CDR3 DNA reads as TGTGCCAGCAGTGGGGGCACAGCGTCCACAGATACGCAGTATTTT.

This clone qualifies as large. The gene calls are TRBV12-3 or TRBV12-4 and TRBJ1-1; D gene uncertain. The V end was cut by 5 bases, the J end by 3 bases, with 10 bases between. This CDR3 region has 13 residues. The CDR3: CASSAGGYTEAFF. As DNA, the CDR3 is TGTGCCAGCAGTGCCGGAGGGTACACTGAAGCTTTCTTT.

The chain has TRBV7-9 and TRBJ2-1; 10 bases align to TRBD2. Germline CDR1 reads SEHNR; CDR2 reads FQNEAQ (reference sequence). V lost 1 base and J lost 9; bases outside the gene matches: 3. The CDR3 loop spans 14 amino acids. DNA of the CDR3: TGTGCCAGCAGCTTAGAAGGACTAGCGGTTGAGCAGTTCTTC. Protein product: CASSLEGLAVEQFF.